This T cell receptor beta chain stems from a study of healthy donors' naive CD4 and CD8 T cells. This clonotype has a handful of counts. V was cut by 8 bases and J by 10 bases, with 15 bases left in between. The CDR3 length is 13 residues. The V gene's germline CDR1 is LNHNV and CDR2 YYDKDF (reference sequence). TCR libraries were built from about 500 ng of total RNA by linear amplification. In TCRdb, the reads were re-called with MiXCR into one record per CDR3 protein. The profile covers some 190,000 distinct CDR3 sequences, with about 70% appearing a single time and less than 2.5% taken by the ten largest.

The origin of this receptor is a pool of human donors in good health; the sample pools cells from several healthy donors. What was sequenced was naive CD4+ and CD8+ T cells sorted from blood, pooled from several donors. The rearrangement joins TRBV15 to TRBJ1-6; D perhaps matches TRBD1 (5 bases). The CDR3 reads CATGGDTRSPLHF. CDR3 DNA: TGTGCCACCGGGGGAGATACCCGGTCACCCCTCCACTTT.